The entry below describes one TCR beta chain. Clinical histories supplied by participants themselves formed the basis of cohort assignment. Recovered status in Cohort 3 required two negative PCRs, clearance, or symptom resolution. Assay used: immunoSEQ multiplex PCR; TCRdb lists only in-frame clones, some missing. Among hundreds of thousands of clones listed, around 85% were seen once. This CDR3 is built from 16 residues. Trimming took 4 bases from V and 1 from J; bases not matched to a gene: 3. Germline V CDR1 and CDR2: SGHTA, FQGTGA. The data originate from a study of blood T cell repertoires in COVID-19.

The sequence was obtained from a middle-aged woman who had recovered from COVID-19. Source material: PBMCs or T cells enriched from blood (not recorded which). The chain has TRBV7-3 and TRBJ2-5; 13 bases align to TRBD2. The CDR3 bases are TGTGCCAGCAGCTCCGGACTAGCGGGAGCCCAAGAGACCCAGTACTTC. Its translation is CASSSGLAGAQETQYF.